A single sample gave rise to the 15 T cell receptor beta chains below, sequenced in a study of CD8+ T cells in alopecia areata (dated by TCRdb to between 2018 and 2020). Sample time point, as interpreted from the label and publication: less than 30 weeks on oral tofacitinib. In the paper's terms, the treatment or condition label means: oral pan-JAK inhibitor, 5-10 mg twice daily. Receptor libraries were prepared by the immunoSEQ multiplex PCR assay. RNA was extracted from all samples and reverse transcribed into cDNA as template for TCR sequencing. TCRdb holds this immuneACCESS table with in-frame rearrangements only. Some clones are missing; in checked studies, unresolved V genes explain under half, and the rest has no known cause. For this sample the table gives approximately 180,000 clones, of which about 53% were detected only once. Jointly, the top ten make up less than 14% of the sample. Sequenced here: CD8+ T cells sorted from blood, sampled at week 24, from a patient treated with tofacitinib. The receptor set was obtained from a human donor with alopecia areata.

This clone was seen once. The chain joins TRBV7-2 to TRBJ2-7; no definite D call. Germline CDR1 is SGHTA and CDR2 is FQGNSA. Trimming removed 2 bases at V and 0 bases at J, with 11 bases between. CDR3 size: 15 residues. The CDR3 is CASSLPGRSSYEQYF. The CDR3 DNA follows: TGTGCCAGCAGCTTACCAGGACGGAGCTCCTACGAGCAGTACTTC.

This sequence joins TRBV6-5 and TRBJ1-2; D gene uncertain. V gave up 5 bases and J gave up 8 bases, with 15 bases separating them. The CDR3 has 13 residues. CDR1 is MNHEY, CDR2 SVGAGI, per germline. The DNA of the CDR3 is TGTGCCAGCAGTGAAGCGAGCGGGGAAGGCTACACCTTC. Its translation: CASSEASGEGYTF.

In its sample, this clone was seen once. J is TRBJ2-1 and V is TRBV4-3; D may be TRBD1 or TRBD2 (5 bases each). The CDR3 length is 16 residues. Trimming cost V 0 bases and J 3 bases, with 12 bases left between them. Germline V gene lookup returns CDR1 LGHNA and CDR2 YSLEER. Here the CDR3 reads CASSQDFRGDYNEQFF. CDR3 nucleotides: TGCGCCAGCAGCCAAGACTTCCGGGGCGACTACAATGAGCAGTTCTTC.

The chain couples TRBV11-2 to TRBJ1-6; D remains unclear. Germline CDR1 is SGHAT and CDR2 is FQNNGV. Deletions cut 4 bases from V and 0 bases from J, with 10 bases between. The CDR3 is 16 amino acids. The CDR3, as DNA: TGTGCCAGCAGCTATACACAGAGCTCCTATAATTCACCCCTCCACTTT. Its protein product is CASSYTQSSYNSPLHF.

This chain uses TRBV15 with TRBJ2-3; 11 positions match TRBD2. The junction had 3 bases not matched to a gene; V was cut back by 2 bases and J by 2 bases. The CDR3 has 16 residues. From germline, CDR1 is LNHNV and CDR2 YYDKDF (reference sequence). The CDR3 sequence is CATSRNSGGATDTQYF. As DNA, the CDR3 is TGTGCCACCAGCAGAAATAGCGGGGGGGCCACAGATACGCAGTATTTT.

This clone was seen ten or more times. The chain combines TRBV7-3 with TRBJ2-4; 8 bases line up with TRBD2. Germline CDR1 reads SGHTA; CDR2 reads FQGTGA. There are 14 residues in the CDR3. V lost 4 bases to trimming and J lost 8 bases; unmatched junction nucleotides: 7. Here the CDR3 reads CASSSAGRGDIQYF. The CDR3 DNA reads as TGTGCCAGCAGCTCCGCCGGGAGGGGAGACATTCAGTACTTC.

V gene TRBV7-2 combines with J gene TRBJ2-3; D is ambiguous. There are 16 residues in the CDR3. Trimming stripped 3 bases from V and 1 base from J, with 14 bases between. The germline V gene encodes CDR1 SGHTA and CDR2 FQGNSA. This CDR3 is CASSFAWGGGTDTQYF. The CDR3 DNA reads as TGTGCCAGCAGCTTTGCTTGGGGTGGGGGCACAGATACGCAGTATTTT.

The V gene is TRBV6-5, the J gene TRBJ1-5; 8 bases line up with TRBD1. With V trimmed by 5 bases and J by 12 bases, 12 bases remained unmatched. This CDR3 has 14 residues. The germline V gene has CDR1 MNHEY and CDR2 SVGAGI. Written as DNA, the CDR3 is TGTGCCAGCAGTCCCGGACAGGGTGGTAGGGACCAGCATTTT. Its protein product is CASSPGQGGRDQHF.

The chain carries TRBV4-3 and TRBJ2-5, with 10 nucleotides matching TRBD1. V lost 3 bases and J lost 0; bases outside the gene matches: 4. The CDR3 is 16 residues long. Germline CDR1 and CDR2: LGHNA and YSLEER. The CDR3 region has the DNA TGCGCCAGCAGCCAGGTGGGACAGGGGAACCAAGAGACCCAGTACTTC. Amino acid sequence: CASSQVGQGNQETQYF.

The chain links TRBV30 to TRBJ1-1, with D hard to call. The germline gives CDR1 GTSNPN, CDR2 SVGIG (reference sequence). The CDR3 is made up of 13 amino acids. The V gene lost 3 bases and the J gene lost 4 bases, with 12 bases spanning the gap. The CDR3 DNA is TGTGCCTGGAGGAACACCCTGAGCACTGAAGCTTTCTTT. As protein: CAWRNTLSTEAFF.

The rearrangement joins TRBV4-1 to TRBJ2-1, with 7 bases that match TRBD2. The CDR3 is made up of 14 amino acids. The junction had 3 bases not matched to a gene; V was cut back by 3 bases and J by 4 bases. The V gene's germline CDR1 is MGHRA and CDR2 YSYEKL. CDR3: CASSQGGEYNEQFF. DNA for the CDR3: TGCGCCAGCAGCCAGGGGGGGGAGTACAATGAGCAGTTCTTC.

The chain's CDR3 is CASSLAGNTDTQYF. CDR3 nucleotide sequence: TGTGCCAGCAGTTTAGCTGGGAACACAGATACGCAGTATTTT. This chain joins TRBV27 and TRBJ2-3; D call uncertain. This CDR3 has 14 residues. In germline, CDR1 is MNHEY, CDR2 SMNVEV (reference sequence). The germline V and J ends were trimmed by 2 bases and 2 bases, with 8 bases remaining between them.

J is TRBJ2-1 and V is TRBV27; D call uncertain. This CDR3 comprises 13 residues. In germline, CDR1 is MNHEY, CDR2 SMNVEV (reference sequence). Trimming stripped 5 bases from V and 8 bases from J, with 13 bases between. The CDR3 protein is CASSMIARDEQFF. DNA of the CDR3: TGTGCCAGCAGTATGATAGCTAGGGATGAGCAGTTCTTC.

V and J are TRBV5-6 and TRBJ2-7, with D possibly TRBD1 on 6 matching bases. Germline CDR1 reads SGHDT; CDR2 reads YYEEEE. CDR3 length: 14 residues. The V gene lost 4 bases and the J gene lost 3 bases, with 14 bases spanning the gap. In DNA, the CDR3 is TGTGCCAGCAGCATGAGGGGGTCCGGCTACGAGCAGTACTTC. It specifies CASSMRGSGYEQYF. Combining the CDR3 with reference TRBV5-6 and TRBJ2-7 gives the whole variable domain DAGVTQSPTHLIKTRGQQVTLRCSPKSGHDTVSWYQQALGQGPQFIFQYYEEEERQRGNFPDRFSGHQFPNYSSELNVNALLLGDSALYLCASSMRGSGYEQYFGPGTRLTVT.

The chain recombines TRBV29-1 with TRBJ2-1; 7 bases map to TRBD2. The CDR3 contains 15 residues. J gave up 4 bases and V 7 bases, and 13 bases lay outside the gene matches. The V gene's germline CDR1 is SQVTM and CDR2 ANQGSEA. The CDR3 nucleotides read TGCAGCGCAGAGGGCGCGGGGGACCCTTACAATGAGCAGTTCTTC. Translated, it gives CSAEGAGDPYNEQFF.